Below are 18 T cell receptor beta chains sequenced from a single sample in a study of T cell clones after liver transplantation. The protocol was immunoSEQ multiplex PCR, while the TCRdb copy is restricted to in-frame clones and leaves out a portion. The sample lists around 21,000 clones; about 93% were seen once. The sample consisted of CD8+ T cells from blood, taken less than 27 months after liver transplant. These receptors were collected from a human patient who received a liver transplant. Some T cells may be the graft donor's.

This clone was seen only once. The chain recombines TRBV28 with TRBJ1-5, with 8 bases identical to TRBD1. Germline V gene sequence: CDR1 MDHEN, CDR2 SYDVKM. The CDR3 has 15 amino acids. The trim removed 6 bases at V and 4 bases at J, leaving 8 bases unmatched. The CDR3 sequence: CASSPDRGKNQPQHF. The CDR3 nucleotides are TGTGCCAGCAGCCCAGACAGGGGAAAGAATCAGCCCCAGCATTTT.

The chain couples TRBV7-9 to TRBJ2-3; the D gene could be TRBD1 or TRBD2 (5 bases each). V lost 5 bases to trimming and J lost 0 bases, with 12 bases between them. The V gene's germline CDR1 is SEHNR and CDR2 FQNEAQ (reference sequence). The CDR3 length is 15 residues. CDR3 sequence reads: CASSGPGPSTDTQYF. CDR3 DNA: TGTGCCAGCAGCGGCCCGGGGCCCAGCACAGATACGCAGTATTTT.

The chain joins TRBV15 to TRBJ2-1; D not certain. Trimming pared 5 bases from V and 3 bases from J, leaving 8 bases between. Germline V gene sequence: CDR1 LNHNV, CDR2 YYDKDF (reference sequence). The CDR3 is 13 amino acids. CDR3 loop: CATSGSNYNEQFF. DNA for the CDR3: TGTGCCACCAGCGGCAGTAACTACAATGAGCAGTTCTTC.

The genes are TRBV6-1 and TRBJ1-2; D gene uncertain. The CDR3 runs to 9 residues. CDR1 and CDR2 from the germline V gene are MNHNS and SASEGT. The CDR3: CGVSGGYTF. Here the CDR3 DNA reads TGTGGAGTCTCGGGGGGCTACACCTTC.

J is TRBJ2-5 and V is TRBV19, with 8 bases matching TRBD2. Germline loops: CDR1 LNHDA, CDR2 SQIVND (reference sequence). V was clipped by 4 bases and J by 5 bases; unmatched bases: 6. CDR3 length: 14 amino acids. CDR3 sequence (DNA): TGTGCCAGTAGTAAGGGACTAGTAGGTGAGACCCAGTACTTC. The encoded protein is CASSKGLVGETQYF.

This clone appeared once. DNA of the CDR3: TGTGCCAGCAGTGAAGAGCTTGACAGGGGCGTAGCCGGGGAGCTGTTTTTT. As protein: CASSEELDRGVAGELFF. The V gene is TRBV6-1, the J gene TRBJ2-2; 8 bases line up with TRBD1. J gave up 6 bases and V 1 base, and 10 bases lay outside the gene matches. Germline V lookup: CDR1 MNHNS, CDR2 SASEGT. This CDR3 is 17 amino acids long.

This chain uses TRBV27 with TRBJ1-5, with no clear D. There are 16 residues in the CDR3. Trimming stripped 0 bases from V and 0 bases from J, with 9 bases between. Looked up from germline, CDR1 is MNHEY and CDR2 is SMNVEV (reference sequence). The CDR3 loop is CASSLSGYGSNQPQHF. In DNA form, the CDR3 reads TGTGCCAGCAGTTTATCAGGGTACGGTAGCAATCAGCCCCAGCATTTT.

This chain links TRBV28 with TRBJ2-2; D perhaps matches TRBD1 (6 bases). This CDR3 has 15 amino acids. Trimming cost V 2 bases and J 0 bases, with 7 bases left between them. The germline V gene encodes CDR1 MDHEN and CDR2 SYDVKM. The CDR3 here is CASSLGGANTGELFF. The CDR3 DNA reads TGTGCCAGCAGTTTAGGGGGCGCGAACACCGGGGAGCTGTTTTTT.

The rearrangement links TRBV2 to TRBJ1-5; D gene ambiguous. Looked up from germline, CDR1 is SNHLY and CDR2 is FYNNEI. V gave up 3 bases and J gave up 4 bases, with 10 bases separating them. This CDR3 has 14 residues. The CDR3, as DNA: TGTGCCAGCAGTGACCCCAGGCTTAATCAGCCCCAGCATTTT. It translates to CASSDPRLNQPQHF.

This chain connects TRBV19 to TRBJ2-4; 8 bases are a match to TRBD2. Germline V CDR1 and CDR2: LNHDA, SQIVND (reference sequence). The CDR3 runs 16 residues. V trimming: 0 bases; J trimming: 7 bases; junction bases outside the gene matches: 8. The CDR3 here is CASSIDREGLSNIQYF. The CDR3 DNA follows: TGTGCCAGTAGTATAGATCGGGAGGGCCTGAGTAACATTCAGTACTTC.

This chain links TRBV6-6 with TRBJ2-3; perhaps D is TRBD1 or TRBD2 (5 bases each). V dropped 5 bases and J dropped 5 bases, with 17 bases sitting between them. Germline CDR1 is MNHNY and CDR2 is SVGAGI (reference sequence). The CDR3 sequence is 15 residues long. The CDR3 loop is CASSKERGSQDTQYF. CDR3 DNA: TGTGCCAGCAGTAAAGAACGGGGCTCACAAGATACGCAGTATTTT.

The CDR3 loop is CASWQGTGANVLTF. CDR3 coding DNA: TGTGCCAGCTGGCAGGGTACTGGGGCCAACGTCCTGACTTTC. V and J are TRBV5-4 and TRBJ2-6, with a possible D match to TRBD1 (5 bases). Trimming took 7 bases from V and 2 from J, leaving 10 bases between them. CDR1 is SGHNT, CDR2 YYREEE, per germline (reference sequence). The CDR3 loop spans 14 amino acids.

The CDR3 DNA is TGTGCCAGCTCACCGGTGGATACTCTTGGACAGCCCCAGCATTTT. This sequence encodes CASSPVDTLGQPQHF. This rearrangement joins TRBV18 to TRBJ1-5, with D unresolved. The V end lost 3 bases, the J end lost 7 bases, and 16 bases lay between the germline ends. Germline V gene lookup returns CDR1 KGHSH and CDR2 LQKENI. The CDR3 loop spans 15 amino acids.

The chain's CDR3 is CASSYWRESLYNEQFF. In DNA, the CDR3 is TGTGCCAGCAGTTACTGGAGAGAAAGCCTGTACAATGAGCAGTTCTTC. The genes are TRBV6-5 and TRBJ2-1; D is unresolved. V was clipped by 1 base and J by 4 bases, with 14 bases between them. Per germline, CDR1 MNHEY and CDR2 SVGAGI. There are 16 residues in the CDR3.

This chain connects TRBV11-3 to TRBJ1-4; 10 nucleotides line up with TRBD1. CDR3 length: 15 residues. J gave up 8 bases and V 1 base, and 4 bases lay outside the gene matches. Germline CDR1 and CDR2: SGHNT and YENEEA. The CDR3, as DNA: TGTGCCAGCAGCTTAGTAGACAGGGGGCACGAAAAACTGTTTTTT. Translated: CASSLVDRGHEKLFF.

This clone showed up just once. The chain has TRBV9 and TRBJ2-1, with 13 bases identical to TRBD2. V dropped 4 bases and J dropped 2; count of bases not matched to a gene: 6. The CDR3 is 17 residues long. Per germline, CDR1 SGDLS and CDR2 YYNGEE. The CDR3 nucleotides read TGTGCCAGCAGCTCAAGGGGGACTAGCGGGGCCTACAATGAGCAGTTCTTC. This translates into CASSSRGTSGAYNEQFF.

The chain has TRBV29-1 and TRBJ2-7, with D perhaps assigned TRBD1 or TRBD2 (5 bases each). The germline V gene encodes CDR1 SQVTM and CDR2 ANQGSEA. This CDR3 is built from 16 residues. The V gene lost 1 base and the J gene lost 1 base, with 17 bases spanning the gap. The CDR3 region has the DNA TGCAGCGTTGAAGGGATACTTGGGGGTACATCCTACGAGCAGTACTTC. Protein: CSVEGILGGTSYEQYF.

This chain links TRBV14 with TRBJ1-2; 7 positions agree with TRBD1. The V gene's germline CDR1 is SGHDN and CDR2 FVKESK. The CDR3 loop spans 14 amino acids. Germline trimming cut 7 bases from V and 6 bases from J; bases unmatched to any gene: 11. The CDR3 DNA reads TGTGCCAGCACCCACCGGGACGACAGGGATGGCTACACCTTC. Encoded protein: CASTHRDDRDGYTF. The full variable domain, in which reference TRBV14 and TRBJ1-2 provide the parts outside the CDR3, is EAGVTQFPSHSVIEKGQTVTLRCDPISGHDNLYWYRRVMGKEIKFLLHFVKESKQDESGMPNNRFLAERTGGTYSTLKVQPAELEDSGVYFCASTHRDDRDGYTFGSGTRLTVV.